This T cell receptor (beta chain) derives from a study of cytomegalovirus exposure and HLA in healthy donors. Broader study findings: The study flagged about 150 TCR beta chains as cytomegalovirus-associated.

Germline-derived CDR1 and CDR2 are SGDLS and YYNGEE. The CDR3 extends over 18 amino acids. The V segment lost 4 bases and the J segment 0 bases; nucleotides outside the gene matches: 7. PCR amplification relied on 60 Vbeta primers (plus 13 Jbeta primers). Method: immunoSEQ multiplex PCR; TCRdb's copy keeps in-frame clones and lacks some. The table lists 200,000 to 250,000 clones, about 81% of them singletons. Points on this clone: Its antigen is undetermined.

The receptor was derived from a woman aged 40 to 55 in good health and CMV-seropositive. The chain has TRBV9 and TRBJ2-7; 16 nucleotides align to TRBD2. What was sequenced was PBMCs. The CDR3 DNA reads as TGTGCCAGCAGCCTGGGGACTAGCGGGGGGGGCTCCTCCTACGAGCAGTACTTC. Amino acid sequence: CASSLGTSGGGSSYEQYF.